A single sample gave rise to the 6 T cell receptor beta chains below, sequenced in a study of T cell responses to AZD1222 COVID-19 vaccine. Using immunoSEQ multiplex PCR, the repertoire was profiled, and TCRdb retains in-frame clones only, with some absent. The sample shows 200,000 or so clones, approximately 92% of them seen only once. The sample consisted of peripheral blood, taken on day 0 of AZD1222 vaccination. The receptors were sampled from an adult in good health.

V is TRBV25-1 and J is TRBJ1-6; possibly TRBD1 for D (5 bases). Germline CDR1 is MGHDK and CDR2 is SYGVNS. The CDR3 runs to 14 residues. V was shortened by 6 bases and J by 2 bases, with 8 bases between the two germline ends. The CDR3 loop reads CASRGGAYNSPLHF. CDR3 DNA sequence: TGTGCCAGCAGGGGGGGGGCCTATAATTCACCCCTCCACTTT.

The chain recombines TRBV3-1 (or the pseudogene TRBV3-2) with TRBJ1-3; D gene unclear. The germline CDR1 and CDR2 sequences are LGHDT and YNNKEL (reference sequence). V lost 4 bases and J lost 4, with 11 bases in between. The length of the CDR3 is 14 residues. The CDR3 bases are TGTGCCAGCAGCCCCGCCGGGCCCGGAAACACCATATATTTT. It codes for CASSPAGPGNTIYF.

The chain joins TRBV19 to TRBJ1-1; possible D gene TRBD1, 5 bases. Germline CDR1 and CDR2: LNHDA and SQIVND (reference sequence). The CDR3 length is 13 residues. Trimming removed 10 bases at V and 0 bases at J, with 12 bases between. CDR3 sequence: CATRGTLNTEAFF. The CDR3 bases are TGTGCCACCCGGGGGACTTTGAACACTGAAGCTTTCTTT.

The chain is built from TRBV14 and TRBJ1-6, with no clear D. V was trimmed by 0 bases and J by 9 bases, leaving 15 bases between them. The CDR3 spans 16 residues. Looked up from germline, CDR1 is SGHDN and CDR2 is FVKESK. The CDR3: CASSQENYGPGSPLHF. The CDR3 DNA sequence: TGTGCCAGCAGCCAAGAGAATTACGGGCCGGGTTCACCCCTCCACTTT.

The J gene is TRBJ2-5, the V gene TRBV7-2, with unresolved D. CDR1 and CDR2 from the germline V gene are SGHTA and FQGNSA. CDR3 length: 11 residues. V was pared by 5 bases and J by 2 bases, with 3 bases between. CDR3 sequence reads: CASSVQETQYF. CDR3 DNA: TGTGCCAGCAGCGTTCAAGAGACCCAGTACTTC.

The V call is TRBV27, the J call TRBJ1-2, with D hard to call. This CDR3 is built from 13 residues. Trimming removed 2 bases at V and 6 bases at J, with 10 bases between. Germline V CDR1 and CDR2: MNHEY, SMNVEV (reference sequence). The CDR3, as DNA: TGTGCCAGCAGTTTACAAGGGTCTGATGGCTACACCTTC. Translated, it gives CASSLQGSDGYTF.